This T cell receptor beta chain comes out of a study of OX40 agonist ivuxolimab in advanced cancers. Measured with immunoSEQ multiplex PCR; TCRdb has only the in-frame clones, and not every one. The profile shows tens of thousands of clones, about 86% of them singletons. The clonotype was recovered from an adult with an advanced solid tumor such as melanoma, head and neck, liver or kidney cancer. This specimen was CD4+ or CD8+ T cells sorted from blood, taken in a trial of the OX40 agonist ivuxolimab.

Here the CDR3 reads CASNLMGTEGEKLFF. The CDR3 nucleotides are TGTGCCAGTAATCTAATGGGGACAGAGGGCGAAAAACTGTTTTTT. The gene calls are TRBV19 and TRBJ1-4, with 7 bases matching TRBD1. From germline, CDR1 is LNHDA and CDR2 SQIVND (reference sequence). The CDR3 is made up of 15 amino acids. The ends lost 7 bases at V and 8 bases at J; junction bases unmatched: 13. The complete variable domain, with remaining parts taken from reference TRBV19 and TRBJ1-4, reads DGGITQSPKYLFRKEGQNVTLSCEQNLNHDAMYWYRQDPGQGLRLIYYSQIVNDFQKGDIAEGYSVSREKKESFPLTVTSAQKNPTAFYLCASNLMGTEGEKLFFGSGTQLSVL.